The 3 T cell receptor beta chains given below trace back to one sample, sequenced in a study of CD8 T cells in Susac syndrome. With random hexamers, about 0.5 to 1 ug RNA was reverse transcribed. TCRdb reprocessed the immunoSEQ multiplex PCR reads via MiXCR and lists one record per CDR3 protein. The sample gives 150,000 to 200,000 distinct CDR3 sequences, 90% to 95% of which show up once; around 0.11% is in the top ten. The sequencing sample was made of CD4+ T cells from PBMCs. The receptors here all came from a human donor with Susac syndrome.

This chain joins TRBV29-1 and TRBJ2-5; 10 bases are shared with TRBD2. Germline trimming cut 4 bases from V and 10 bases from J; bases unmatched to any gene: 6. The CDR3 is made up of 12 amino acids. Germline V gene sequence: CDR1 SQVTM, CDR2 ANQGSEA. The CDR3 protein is CSVALAGDRQYF. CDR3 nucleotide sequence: TGCAGCGTTGCTCTAGCGGGGGACCGCCAGTACTTC.

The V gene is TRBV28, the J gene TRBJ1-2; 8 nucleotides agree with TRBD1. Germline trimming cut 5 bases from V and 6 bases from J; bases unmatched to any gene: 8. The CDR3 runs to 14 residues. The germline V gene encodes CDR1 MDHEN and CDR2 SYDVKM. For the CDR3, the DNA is TGTGCCAGCAGTGGGACAGGCGGGGGACATGGCTACACCTTC. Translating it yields CASSGTGGGHGYTF.

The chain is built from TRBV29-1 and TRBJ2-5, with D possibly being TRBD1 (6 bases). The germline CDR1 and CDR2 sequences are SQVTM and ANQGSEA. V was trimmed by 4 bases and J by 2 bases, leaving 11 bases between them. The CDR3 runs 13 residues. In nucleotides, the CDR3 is TGCAGCGTTGCCGCGAGGGGGCAAGAGACCCAGTACTTC. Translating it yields CSVAARGQETQYF.